This T cell receptor (beta chain) was profiled in a study of OX40 agonist ivuxolimab in advanced cancers. The germline gives CDR1 SGHTA, CDR2 FQGTGA. There are 13 residues in the CDR3. With 5 bases removed from V and 4 bases from J, the gap between germline ends came to 10 bases. The method was immunoSEQ multiplex PCR; TCRdb's version includes in-frame clones alone and lacks a portion of them. Here the sample spans tens of thousands of clones, 80% to 90% being singletons. Systemic immunosuppression or a history of autoimmune disease excluded patients. The material sequenced was CD4+ or CD8+ T cells sorted from blood, taken in a trial of the OX40 agonist ivuxolimab. The TCR comes from an adult with an advanced solid tumor such as melanoma, head and neck, liver or kidney cancer. V usage is TRBV7-3 and J usage is TRBJ2-3, with D perhaps matching TRBD2 (5 bases). CDR3 DNA sequence: TGTGCCAGCAGCGACACTAGGTCAGATACGCAGTATTTT. Protein product: CASSDTRSDTQYF. The full variable domain, with the rest looked up from reference TRBV7-3 and TRBJ2-3, is GAGVSQTPSNKVTEKGKYVELRCDPISGHTALYWYRQSLGQGPEFLIYFQGTGAADDSGLPNDRFFAVRPEGSVSTLKIQRTERGDSAVYLCASSDTRSDTQYFGPGTRLTVL.